This T cell receptor beta chain was identified during a study of control samples from healthy donors and cancer patients. Germline CDR1 is LNHDA and CDR2 is SQIVND (reference sequence). The CDR3 spans 14 residues. The V end lost 4 bases, the J end lost 8 bases, and 14 bases lay between the germline ends. Method: immunoSEQ multiplex PCR; TCRdb's copy keeps in-frame clones and lacks some. The table records about 190,000 clones, around 93% of them present only once. The chain links TRBV19 to TRBJ1-4; unclear D gene. This receptor was identified in a man aged 25-45 years in good health. The material sequenced was blood. CDR3 amino acids: CASSTFTMEEKLFF. CDR3 in DNA: TGTGCCAGTAGTACGTTTACGATGGAGGAAAAACTGTTTTTT. The entire variable domain, with the rest obtained from reference TRBV19 and TRBJ1-4, is as follows: DGGITQSPKYLFRKEGQNVTLSCEQNLNHDAMYWYRQDPGQGLRLIYYSQIVNDFQKGDIAEGYSVSREKKESFPLTVTSAQKNPTAFYLCASSTFTMEEKLFFGSGTQLSVL.